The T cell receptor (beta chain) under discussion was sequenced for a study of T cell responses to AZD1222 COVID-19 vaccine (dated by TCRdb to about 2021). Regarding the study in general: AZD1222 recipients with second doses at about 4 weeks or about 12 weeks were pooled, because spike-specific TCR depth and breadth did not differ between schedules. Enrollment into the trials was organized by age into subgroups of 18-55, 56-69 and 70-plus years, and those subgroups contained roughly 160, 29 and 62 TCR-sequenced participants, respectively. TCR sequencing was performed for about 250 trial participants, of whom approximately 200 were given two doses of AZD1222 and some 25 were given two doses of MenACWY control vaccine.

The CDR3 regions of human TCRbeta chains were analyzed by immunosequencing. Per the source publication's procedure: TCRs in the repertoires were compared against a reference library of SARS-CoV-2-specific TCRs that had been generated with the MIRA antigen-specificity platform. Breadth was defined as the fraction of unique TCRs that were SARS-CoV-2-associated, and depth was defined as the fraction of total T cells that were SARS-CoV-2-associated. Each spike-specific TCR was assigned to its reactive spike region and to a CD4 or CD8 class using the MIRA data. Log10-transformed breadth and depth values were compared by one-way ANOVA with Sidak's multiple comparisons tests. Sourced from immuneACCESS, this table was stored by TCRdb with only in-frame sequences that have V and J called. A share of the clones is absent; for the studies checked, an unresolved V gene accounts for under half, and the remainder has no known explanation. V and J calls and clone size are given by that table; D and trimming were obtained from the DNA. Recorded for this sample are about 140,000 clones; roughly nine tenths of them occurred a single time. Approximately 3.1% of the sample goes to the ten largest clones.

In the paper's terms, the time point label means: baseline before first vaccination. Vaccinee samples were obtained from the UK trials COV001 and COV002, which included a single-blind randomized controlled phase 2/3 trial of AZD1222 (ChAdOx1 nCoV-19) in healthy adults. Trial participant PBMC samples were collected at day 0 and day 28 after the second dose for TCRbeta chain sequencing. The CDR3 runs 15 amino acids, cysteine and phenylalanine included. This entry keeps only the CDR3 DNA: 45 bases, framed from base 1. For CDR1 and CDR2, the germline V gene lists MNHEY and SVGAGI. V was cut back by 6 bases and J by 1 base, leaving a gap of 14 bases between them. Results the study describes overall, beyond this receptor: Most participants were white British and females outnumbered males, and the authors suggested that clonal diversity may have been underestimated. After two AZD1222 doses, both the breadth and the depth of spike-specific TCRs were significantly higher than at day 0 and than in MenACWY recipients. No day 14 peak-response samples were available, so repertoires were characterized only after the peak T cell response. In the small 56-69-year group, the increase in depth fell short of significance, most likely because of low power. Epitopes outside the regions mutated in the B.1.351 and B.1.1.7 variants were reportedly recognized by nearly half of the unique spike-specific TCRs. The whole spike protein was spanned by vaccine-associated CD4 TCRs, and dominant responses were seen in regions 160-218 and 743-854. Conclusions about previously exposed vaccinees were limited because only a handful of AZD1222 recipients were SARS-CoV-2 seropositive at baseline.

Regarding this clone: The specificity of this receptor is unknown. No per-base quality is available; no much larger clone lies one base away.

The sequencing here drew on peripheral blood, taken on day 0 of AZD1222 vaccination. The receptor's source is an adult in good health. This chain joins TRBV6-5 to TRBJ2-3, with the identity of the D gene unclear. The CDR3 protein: CASSLLLQRTDTQYF. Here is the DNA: TGTGCCAGCAGCCTCCTCCTTCAACGCACAGATACGCAGTATTTT.